The sequence of this T cell receptor beta chain was determined in a study of cytomegalovirus exposure and HLA in healthy donors (dated by TCRdb to about 2017). In the study overall: In an earlier analysis of about 560 of the donors, about 270 Gb of sequence data and some 100 million unique TCR beta sequences from 150 million to 200 million T cells were reported. An early release that covered roughly 600 HLA-typed donors contained around 300 gigabases of sequencing data and roughly 84 million unique TCR sequences. Of the roughly 390 genotyped donors, over 80% were placed in the genetic ancestry cluster associated with self-reported Caucasian donors. The study aimed to test whether cataloging public T cell receptors could reveal signatures of past pathogen exposure. The T cell repertoires of 666 subjects were profiled by immunosequencing and related to cytomegalovirus serostatus. A separate validation cohort of approximately 120 different subjects was used in addition to the approximately 640-subject first cohort. High-throughput TCR immunosequencing, statistical association of individual TCRs with disease status, and machine learning were combined to predict cytomegalovirus infection status. A later analysis re-examined previously published TCR beta repertoires from more than 550 donors and added high-resolution HLA genotyping to investigate patterns of TCR occurrence. The later analysis used no new phenotypic data to find candidate immune exposures, relying instead on TCR beta sequences and their occurrence across donors. An earlier analysis of 587 of the donors used high-throughput TCR beta sequencing to judge whether each TCR beta V gene segment behaved as functional or pseudogenic. Donor age, sex, ethnicity and CMV serostatus were compiled together with the repertoire data. Genome-wide SNP genotypes for about 60% of the 666 donors were used in a later genetic analysis, which treated that subset as a discovery cohort. Every discovery cohort repertoire had been produced on one sequencing platform. HLA typing included class I and class II loci at four-digit resolution. The number of typed donors differed by locus: about 620-640 for A, B, C, DRB1 and DQB1; roughly 510 for DQA1; around 580 for DPA1; and about 450 for DPB1. Four or five DR-DQ haplotypes were handled as single units for association and clustering, since linkage in the cohort was strong. Among some 400 genotyped donors of the cohort, an average of around 250,000 unique TCR beta nucleotide sequences was sequenced per donor, of which about 18% were non-productive. Beyond this particular receptor, the publication reports: In a later genetic analysis, fewer N-insertions in productive TCRs were reported among donors in an Asian-associated ancestry cluster than the roughly 700-donor mean. Several of the top co-occurrence clusters appeared to be linked to parvovirus B19, influenza, CMV and Epstein-Barr virus, according to a later analysis. The cohort was sequenced for TCR beta chains only, and without alpha or paired-chain data the features that could be detected were limited. In vitro tests confirmed that a few of the cytomegalovirus-associated TCR beta chains recognize cytomegalovirus antigens. Because HLA typing was unavailable for some donors at each locus, only the typed subset was used in association tests. Specific HLA alleles were associated with 15,000 to 20,000 TCR beta sequences at a false discovery rate of 0.05 in a later analysis. The sequencing pipeline was judged likely to have produced a cluster of highly shared sequence variants as a technical artifact. Some IMGT-functional V segments, including TRBV6-2 and TRBV6-3, could not be told apart with the 87-base-pair reads, so those segments were excluded. Linkage disequilibrium might explain the correlated functional status among segregating V segments, but an unknown experimental factor could not be ruled out. In a later analysis, TCR association rates were found to vary across HLA loci, with the most associated TCRs seen for DRB1 alleles and the fewest for HLA-C alleles. In an earlier analysis of approximately 590 of the donors, most TCR beta V segments appeared in productive rearrangements about 87% or about 30% of the time, broadly matching IMGT annotations. The classifier was reported to diagnose cytomegalovirus status with high specificity and sensitivity in both the original cohort and the validation cohort. Presence/absence analyses assumed roughly uniform sequencing depth across donors, an assumption that may not hold. A further reported finding was that TCR beta sequences accurately predicted the HLA-A and HLA-B alleles for most subjects in the first cohort. An association between a missense DCLRE1C variant and V-gene and J-gene trimming of TCR beta chains was found in a later genetic analysis and replicated in an independent cohort. Most TCR sequences were seen in very few donors, while some public TCRs were found in many individuals. According to a later analysis, most CMV-associated TCR beta chains appeared to be HLA-restricted, and the HLA associations seemed to be driven largely by CMV exposure. The only immune exposure information available for the cohort was CMV serostatus. Compared with equally common non-associated chains, HLA-associated TCR beta chains in a later analysis were more clonally expanded and had lower generation probabilities. Strong co-occurrence of HLA alleles, especially DR and DQ, made assigning TCR associations to individual alleles difficult. Because counts were too low, approximately 18 rarely observed V segments, including chromosome 9 orphons, were excluded from the earlier analysis of 500 to 700 of the donors. The authors suggested that the approach could potentially be extended to other disease states and immunological phenotypes. The study listed approximately 150 TCR beta chains as associated with cytomegalovirus.

Receptor libraries were prepared by the immunoSEQ multiplex PCR assay. For the multiplex PCR, a mixture combining 60 forward primers for TCR Vbeta segments and 13 reverse primers for TCR Jbeta segments was used. The CDR3 region of rearranged TCR beta genes was amplified from genomic DNA with a multiplex PCR assay. On the Illumina HiSeq System, the amplified TCR beta libraries were sequenced as 87-base-pair reads. In the authors' own workflow: In a later analysis, roughly 80 million unique TCR beta chains were counted across the 650 to 700 repertoires, and about 9.9 million of these chains were shared by at least two donors. To remove PCR and sequencing errors, raw reads were error-corrected and collapsed into unique sequences using a nearest-neighbor algorithm that merged closely related sequences. Alignment of CDR3 sequences to IMGT reference sequences was used to assign V, D and J gene segments. For a sequence to be retained, a match of at least six nucleotides to both a V gene segment and a J gene segment was required. Rearrangements were classified as productive when the CDR3 lacked stop codons and remained in frame with V and J, and all other rearrangements were classified as non-productive. Following IMGT convention, CDR3 was defined as the stretch from the second conserved V-encoded cysteine up to the conserved J-encoded phenylalanine. The earlier analysis of approximately 500 of the donors excluded sequences that lacked an unambiguous match to a single V gene segment. In an earlier analysis of almost 600 of the donors, a V segment was called functional when productive rearrangements were above 56.7%, and segregating when the standard deviation between donors exceeded 5%. A statistical classification framework was built for diagnosing cytomegalovirus status from the catalog of TCR beta chain sequences. V and J gene assignment, in a later analysis, came from comparing TCR nucleotide sequences with IMGT/GENE-DB human TR gene sequences. A later analysis assigned CDR3 sequences and most-parsimonious VDJ recombination scenarios with the TCRdist pipeline. In a later analysis, each TCR beta chain was defined by its CDR3 amino acid sequence together with its V-gene family, and reads lacking a unique V-gene family were excluded. In a later analysis, 450 to 600 highly shared, low-generation-probability nucleotide sequences were removed to address suspected cross-contamination and a sequencing artifact. In a later analysis, a clonal expansion index for each public chain was calculated from normalized within-repertoire ranks of inferred template counts. In a later analysis, generation probabilities were computed with a VDJ recombination model fitted to out-of-frame rearrangements, and the resulting probabilities were checked against IGoR. Hypergeometric tests were used in a later analysis to score TCR-TCR, TCR-HLA and TCR-CMV co-occurrence, with a repertoire-size bias correction applied to the TCR pairs. In a later analysis, false discovery rates were estimated by permuting HLA or CMV assignments 20 times. A later analysis grouped co-occurring TCRs with DBSCAN, adding TCRdist sequence similarity when clustering within HLA-allele-positive subsets. Repertoires with fewer than 30,000 or more than 120,000 public chains were left out of co-occurrence clustering, as were a handful of repertoires with anomalous nucleotide sharing. TCRdb took over this immuneACCESS table, retaining in-frame rearrangements with V and J assigned. Such tables are incomplete; in checked studies, under half of the missing clones stem from an unresolved V gene, and the remainder is unexplained. V, J and clone size were drawn from that table, and D and trimming were deduced from the DNA. For this sample the table gives approximately 170,000 clones, of which around 77% were detected only once. The ten largest account for about 1.6% of the sample.

In regard to this clone: It has no known antigen specificity. No base quality values were provided; no much bigger clone lies one nucleotide off.

The cohort was made up of approximately 670 healthy bone marrow donors. At the time of sampling, all cohort members were nominally healthy, though unrecorded immune exposures were likely present. The donor tested CMV seronegative and was one of the 352 seronegative cohort members. Each donor provided a peripheral blood sample, and peripheral blood mononuclear cells were used for TCR beta sequencing. Genomic DNA extraction from the blood cell samples was performed with the Qiagen DNeasy Blood Extraction Kit. CDR1 and CDR2 were assigned from the germline V gene (reference sequence) as MNHEY and SMNVEV. The CDR3 spans 13 residues, from the cysteine through the phenylalanine. Just the 39-base CDR3 DNA is kept, in frame starting at base 1. V is clipped by 11 bases and J by 10 bases, and the sequence between their germline boundaries is 20 bases long.

The sample was PBMCs. The V and J genes are TRBV27 and TRBJ1-4; a tentative D match to TRBD1 spans 5 bases. This receptor was identified in a middle-aged man in good health and CMV-seronegative. The base sequence is TGTGCCGGTGGGGCCGGTCCTTCGGGAAAACTGTTTTTT. This is translated as CAGGAGPSGKLFF.